The clone carrying this T cell receptor (beta chain) came up many times. This sample stems from a study of regulatory T cells in long-lasting Graves disease. The V segment lost 6 bases and the J segment 3 bases; nucleotides outside the gene matches: 7. The CDR3 has 16 residues. Germline V gene lookup returns CDR1 MDHEN and CDR2 SYDVKM. Specified time point: newly diagnosed GD, antithyroid drugs for less than 3 months. The authors made the TCR library using RNA they extracted from PBMCs. The TCR beta library used iRepertoire HTBI primers with Arm-PCR amplification of CDR3. TCRdb independently ran MiXCR on the multiplex PCR reads; one entry per CDR3 protein. Here the sample spans about 470,000 distinct CDR3 sequences, around 15% being singletons. The same sample was also studied in work on T cells in Graves' hyperthyroidism and ophthalmopathy.

The sequenced sample was peripheral blood mononuclear cells (PBMCs), obtained at new diagnosis, from a patient treated with antithyroid drugs. The TCR originated in a man in his forties with Graves disease. The chain carries TRBV28 and TRBJ2-7, with TRBD2 matching over 14 bases. This chain's CDR3 is CASSPRLAGGLYEQYF. As DNA, the CDR3 is TGTGCCAGCAGCCCCCGACTAGCGGGAGGGCTCTACGAGCAGTACTTC.